The 15 T cell receptor beta chains given below trace back to one sample, sequenced in a study of CD8 T cells in Susac syndrome. An amount of RNA that ranged from roughly 0.45 to 1 ug was reverse transcribed with random hexamers. From the immunoSEQ multiplex PCR reads, TCRdb called clonotypes with MiXCR, one entry per CDR3 protein. The data hold about 21,000 distinct CDR3 sequences, with 90% to 95% observed a single time. Sequencing was performed on CD8+ T cells from PBMCs. The source is a human donor in good health.

The chain recombines TRBV2 with TRBJ1-5, with 9 bases aligning to TRBD1. The germline CDR1 and CDR2 sequences are SNHLY and FYNNEI. After removal of 7 bases from V and 4 bases from J, the junction contained 8 bases not matched to a gene. CDR3 size: 15 residues. The CDR3 DNA is TGTGCCAGCACCGAGGGACAGGGCTATAATCAGCCCCAGCATTTT. Translated, it gives CASTEGQGYNQPQHF.

The chain joins TRBV2 to TRBJ2-5; 8 bases are a match to TRBD2. From germline, CDR1 is SNHLY and CDR2 FYNNEI. CDR3 length equals 14 residues. Trimming removed 6 bases from V and 1 base from J; junction bases left unmatched: 4. The CDR3 coding sequence is TGTGCCAGCAGCCTACTAGCGGTCCAAGAGACCCAGTACTTC. As protein: CASSLLAVQETQYF.

The J gene is TRBJ1-1, the V gene TRBV29-1; D is perhaps TRBD1 (5 bases). This CDR3 has 12 amino acids. V dropped 0 bases and J dropped 7 bases, with 9 bases sitting between them. Germline V gene sequence: CDR1 SQVTM, CDR2 ANQGSEA. The CDR3 DNA reads as TGCAGCGTTGAAGATCGGGGCGGTGAAGCTTTCTTT. It specifies CSVEDRGGEAFF.

The V and J genes are TRBV27 and TRBJ1-2; TRBD1 might be the D (5 bases). Germline loops: CDR1 MNHEY, CDR2 SMNVEV (reference sequence). This CDR3 spans 18 amino acids. V was trimmed by 2 bases and J by 1 base, leaving 20 bases between them. This CDR3 is CASSLVFNSGGLNYGYTF. In DNA form, the CDR3 reads TGTGCCAGCAGTTTAGTTTTCAACTCGGGGGGTCTTAACTATGGCTACACCTTC.

This rearrangement joins TRBV6-5 to TRBJ2-1; 7 bases fit TRBD2. In germline, CDR1 is MNHEY, CDR2 SVGAGI. The CDR3 is 14 amino acids. V lost 5 bases to trimming and J lost 0 bases; unmatched junction nucleotides: 1. The CDR3 DNA reads TGTGCCAGCAGTGGCGGGAGCTCCTACAATGAGCAGTTCTTC. Translated, it gives CASSGGSSYNEQFF.

Remarks on this clonotype: The limits of the CDR3 on the DNA are not certain, so only TCRdb's listed CDR3 is given. The chain couples TRBV7-5 to TRBJ1-1. TRBV7-5 constitutes a pseudogene. Counting both end residues, the CDR3 totals 14 amino acids. The CDR3 protein is CISVPEACRGEAFF.

The chain joins TRBV9 to TRBJ2-7, with TRBD2 identical over 9 bases. CDR3 length: 15 amino acids. Trimming cost V 2 bases and J 2 bases; bases outside gene matches: 5. The germline V gene has CDR1 SGDLS and CDR2 YYNGEE. The CDR3 reads CASSVLAGSTYEQYF. In DNA, the CDR3 is TGTGCCAGCAGCGTCCTAGCGGGGAGCACCTACGAGCAGTACTTC.

This sequence joins TRBV5-1 and TRBJ2-5, with D unclear. V was cut by 0 bases and J by 0 bases, with 9 bases left in between. This CDR3 contains 15 residues. CDR1 SGHRS and CDR2 YFSETQ come from the germline V gene. Here the CDR3 reads CASSLDRGYQETQYF. In DNA, the CDR3 is TGCGCCAGCAGCTTGGACCGTGGTTACCAAGAGACCCAGTACTTC.

The chain employs TRBV15 and TRBJ1-4; D is ambiguous. Germline values: CDR1 LNHNV, CDR2 YYDKDF (reference sequence). The germline V and J ends were trimmed by 0 bases and 8 bases, with 16 bases remaining between them. The CDR3 is 16 residues long. DNA of the CDR3: TGTGCCACCAGCAGAGACCGGGGAGCCCTCGGGGAAAAACTGTTTTTT. It translates to CATSRDRGALGEKLFF.

The V call is TRBV27, the J call TRBJ2-3; 9 nucleotides align to TRBD1. The J segment lost 2 bases and the V segment lost 5 bases, leaving 5 bases of the junction unmatched. The CDR3 extends over 15 amino acids. The germline gives CDR1 MNHEY, CDR2 SMNVEV (reference sequence). Written as DNA, the CDR3 is TGTGCCAGCAGTGACGACAGGGGGGACACAGATACGCAGTATTTT. Its translation is CASSDDRGDTDTQYF.

The V call is TRBV6-6, the J call TRBJ1-6; 10 bases are a match to TRBD1. V lost 1 base to trimming and J lost 8 bases; unmatched junction nucleotides: 2. From germline, CDR1 is MNHNY and CDR2 SVGAGI (reference sequence). This CDR3 has 15 residues. CDR3 DNA sequence: TGTGCCAGCAGTTACTTGGGGACAGGGGATTCACCCCTCCACTTT. It translates to CASSYLGTGDSPLHF.

The genes are TRBV7-2 and TRBJ1-1, with a possible D match to TRBD1 (6 bases). CDR3 length: 15 residues. CDR1 SGHTA and CDR2 FQGNSA come from the germline V gene. The V end lost 2 bases, the J end lost 7 bases, and 17 bases lay between the germline ends. The CDR3 sequence: CASSLNKQGVNEAFF. The DNA for the CDR3 is TGTGCCAGCAGCTTAAACAAACAGGGAGTTAATGAAGCTTTCTTT.

J is TRBJ1-1 and V is TRBV27; D remains ambiguous. Trimming took 5 bases from V and 1 from J, leaving 5 bases between them. This CDR3 has 12 amino acids. Germline CDR1 MNHEY, CDR2 SMNVEV (reference sequence). CDR3 in DNA: TGTGCCAGCAGTAACGGGAACACTGAAGCTTTCTTT. It translates to CASSNGNTEAFF.

CDR3 region: CASSAGQGSYEQYF. CDR3 coding DNA: TGTGCCAGCAGCGCGGGACAGGGGTCGTACGAGCAGTACTTC. The chain uses TRBV13 and TRBJ2-7; 10 nucleotides align to TRBD1. Per the germline V gene, CDR1 is PRHDT and CDR2 is FYEKMQ (reference sequence). After removal of 5 bases from V and 4 bases from J, the junction contained 5 bases not matched to a gene. The CDR3 totals 14 residues.

In its sample, this clonotype was seen a few times. The chain links TRBV12-3 or TRBV12-4 to TRBJ2-3; 7 bases align to TRBD2. V dropped 4 bases and J dropped 4; count of bases not matched to a gene: 2. This CDR3 is built from 13 residues. The CDR3 bases are TGTGCCAGCAGTTGGGGGGGTCCAGATACGCAGTATTTT. Translating it yields CASSWGGPDTQYF.